This T cell receptor (beta chain) was identified during a study of somatic mutations in cytotoxic T cells in rheumatoid arthritis. Overall study: Certain V beta antibody-stained T-cell populations, V beta1+ cells sequenced for TCRB among them, were flow-sorted to nearly 100% purity.

Authors' methods: In patients, CD8+ clones bigger than 1% rarely had the same sequence as a published virus-specific TCRB. Produced via immunoSEQ multiplex PCR; TCRdb's table is partial and in-frame only. V and J calls and clone size are those listed in that table; D and trimming were worked out from the DNA. The sample has 8,000 to 8,500 clones, 75% seen once; the top ten hold approximately 38%. The CDR3 spans 13 residues. Germline CDR1 reads SGHVS; CDR2 reads FNYEAQ. V was pared by 4 bases and J by 5 bases, with 4 bases of the junction left unmatched. The J gene is TRBJ2-7, the V gene TRBV7-6, with 8 bases lining up with TRBD2. Sequencing input: CD8+ T cells sorted from blood. The origin of this receptor is an adult with rheumatoid arthritis. The DNA for the CDR3 is TGTGCCAGCAGCTCAACTAGCGGCGACGAGCAGTACTTC. This translates into CASSSTSGDEQYF. Supplemented by reference TRBV7-6 and TRBJ2-7, the full variable domain reads GAGVSQSPRYKVTKRGQDVALRCDPISGHVSLYWYRQALGQGPEFLTYFNYEAQQDKSGLPNDRFSAERPEGSISTLTIQRTEQRDSAMYRCASSSTSGDEQYFGPGTRLTVT.